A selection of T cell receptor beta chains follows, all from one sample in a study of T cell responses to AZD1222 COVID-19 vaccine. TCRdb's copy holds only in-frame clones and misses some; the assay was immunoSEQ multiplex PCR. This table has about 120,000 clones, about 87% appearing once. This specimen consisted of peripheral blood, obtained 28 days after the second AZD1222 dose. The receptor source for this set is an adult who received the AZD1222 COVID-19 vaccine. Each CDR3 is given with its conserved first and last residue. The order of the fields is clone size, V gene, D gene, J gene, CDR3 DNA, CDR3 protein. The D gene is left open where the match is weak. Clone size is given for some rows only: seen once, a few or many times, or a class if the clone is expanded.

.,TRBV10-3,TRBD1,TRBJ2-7,TGTGCCATCAGTGCAACAGGGGGCGAAAGTTACGAGCAGTACTTC,CAISATGGESYEQYF
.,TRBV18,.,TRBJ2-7,TGTGCCAGCTCTCGTGATCGCTACGAGCAGTACTTC,CASSRDRYEQYF
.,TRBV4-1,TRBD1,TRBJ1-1,TGCGCCAGCAGCCAGGAACAGGGGTTCTCCCCCGGCTCTGAAGCTTTCTTT,CASSQEQGFSPGSEAFF
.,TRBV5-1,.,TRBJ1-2,TGCGCCAGCAGCTTGGACAGGGTGGGCTATGGCTACACCTTC,CASSLDRVGYGYTF
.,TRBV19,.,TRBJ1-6,TGTGCCAGTGGCCCAATCGGGAAGATGAGCTCCTATAATTCACCCCTCCACTTT,CASGPIGKMSSYNSPLHF
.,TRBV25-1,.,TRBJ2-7,TGTGCCAGCAGTGGGGGGCGTTACGAGCAGTACTTC,CASSGGRYEQYF
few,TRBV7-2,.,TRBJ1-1,TGTGCCAGCAGCTTTCAACAGGGCAACACTGAAGCTTTCTTT,CASSFQQGNTEAFF
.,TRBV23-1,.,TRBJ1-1,TGCGCCAGCAGCCCCCCGAGGCAGGGAGCTTTCTTT,CASSPPRQGAFF
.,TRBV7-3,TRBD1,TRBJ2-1,TGTGCCAGCAGCTCCCAGGGGGCGCGGGATGAGCAGTTCTTC,CASSSQGARDEQFF
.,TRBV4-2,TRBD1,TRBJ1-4,TGTGCCAGCAGCAGGACAGGGGGCGAAAAACTGTTTTTT,CASSRTGGEKLFF
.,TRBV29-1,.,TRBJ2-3,TGCAGCGTTGTACTACTGCACGGCACGGATACGCAGTATTTT,CSVVLLHGTDTQYF
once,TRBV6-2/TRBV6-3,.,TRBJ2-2,TGTGCCAGCAGTTTAACAGGGTTCGGCACCGGGGAGCTGTTTTTT,CASSLTGFGTGELFF
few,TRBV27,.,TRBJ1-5,TGTGCCAGCAGTTACACAGCCCCCCACCCTAATCAGCCCCAGCATTTT,CASSYTAPHPNQPQHF
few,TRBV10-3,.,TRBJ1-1,TGTGCCATCGGGGGGGACACTGAAGCTTTCTTT,CAIGGDTEAFF
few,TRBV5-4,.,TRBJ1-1,TGTGCCAGCAGCACCCGGGACGGGAACACTGAAGCTTTCTTT,CASSTRDGNTEAFF
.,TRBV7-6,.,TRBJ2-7,TGTGCCAGCAGCTTACTTTCGGAACTGCCTCTTTACGAGCAGTACTTC,CASSLLSELPLYEQYF
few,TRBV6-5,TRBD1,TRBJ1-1,TGTGCCAGCGGACAGGAGGGTGTGAACACTGAAGCTTTCTTT,CASGQEGVNTEAFF
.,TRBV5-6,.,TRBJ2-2,TGTGCCAGCAGCTTGGATTCGGGGGCGGGCACCGGGGAGCTGTTTTTT,CASSLDSGAGTGELFF
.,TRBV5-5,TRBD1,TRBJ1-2,TGTGCCAGCAGCTTGGGAGGGACAGGGGGCTTAAACTATGGCTACACCTTC,CASSLGGTGGLNYGYTF
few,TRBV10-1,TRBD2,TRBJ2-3,TGCGCCAGCAGTGTACGGACTAGCGGGCGAAGAAGCACAGATACGCAGTATTTT,CASSVRTSGRRSTDTQYF
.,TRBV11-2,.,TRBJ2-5,TGTGCCAGCAGCTCGACACATGGCACGGTTATTGAGACCCAGTACTTC,CASSSTHGTVIETQYF
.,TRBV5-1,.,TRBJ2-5,TGCGCCAGCAGTTCGCAAGAGACCCAGTACTTC,CASSSQETQYF
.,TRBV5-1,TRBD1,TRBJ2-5,TGCGCCAGCAGCAGGGGACCCGTCACAGGGGGCCAAGAGACCCAGTACTTC,CASSRGPVTGGQETQYF
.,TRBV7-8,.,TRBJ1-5,TGTGCCAGCAGCCCGATCGGAGGTAGCAATCAGCCCCAGCATTTT,CASSPIGGSNQPQHF